The following is a T cell receptor beta chain sequence with its context. Its antigen is still unknown. Clones were sequenced by immunoSEQ multiplex PCR, and TCRdb holds only the in-frame ones, with some missing. Of over 100,000 clones in the sample, roughly 92% were seen once. V shed 4 bases, J shed 4 bases, and the junction held 11 bases outside the gene matches. CDR1 is LNHDA and CDR2 is SQIVND in the germline V gene (reference sequence). CDR3 length: 16 residues. The record originates from a study of T cell repertoires and HLA-DP antigens. Study background: Transduced HeLa cells presented HLA-DP to CD4+ T cells. Donor ages ranged from 18-to-29 to 60-to-69; two men, one woman. Average DNA input: approximately 230 ng for CD137+CD4+ sorts, 950 to 1,500 ng pre-culture.

The TCR originated in a woman under 30 in good health and CMV-seronegative. V and J are TRBV19 and TRBJ2-5; TRBD1 aligns across 8 bases. Material for sequencing was CD4+ T cells from PBMCs. CDR3 DNA sequence: TGTGCCAGTAGTACCTGGACAGGGACGGGGGCAGAGACCCAGTACTTC. This sequence encodes CASSTWTGTGAETQYF.